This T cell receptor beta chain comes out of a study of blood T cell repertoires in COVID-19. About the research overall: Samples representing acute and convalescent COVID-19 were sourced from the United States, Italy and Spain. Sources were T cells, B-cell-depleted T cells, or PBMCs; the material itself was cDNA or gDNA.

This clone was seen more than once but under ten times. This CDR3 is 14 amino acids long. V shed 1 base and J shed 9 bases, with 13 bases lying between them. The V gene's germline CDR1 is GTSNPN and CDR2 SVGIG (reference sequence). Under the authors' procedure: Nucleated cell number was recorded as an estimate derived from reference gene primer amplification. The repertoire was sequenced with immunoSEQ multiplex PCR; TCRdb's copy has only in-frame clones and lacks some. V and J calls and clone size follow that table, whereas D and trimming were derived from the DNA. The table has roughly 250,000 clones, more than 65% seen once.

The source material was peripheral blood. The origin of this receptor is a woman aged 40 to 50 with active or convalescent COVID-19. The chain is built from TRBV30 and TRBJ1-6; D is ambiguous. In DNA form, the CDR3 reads TGTGCCTGGAGTGCGGTCCAGGAGGGTTCACCCCTCCACTTT. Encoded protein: CAWSAVQEGSPLHF.